One and the same sample provided the 27 T cell receptor beta chains below, sequenced in a study of graft-versus-host responses after intestinal transplantation. TCRdb's copy holds only in-frame clones and misses some; the assay was immunoSEQ multiplex PCR. This table has approximately 8,200 clones, 85% to 95% appearing once. Sequenced here: PBMCs, sampled 11 days after intestinal transplantation. These receptors all stem from a human patient who received an intestinal transplant, so some T cells may come from the graft donor.

V and J are TRBV5-1 and TRBJ1-1, with D possibly matching TRBD1 (6 bases). V was trimmed by 3 bases and J by 4 bases, leaving 10 bases between them. The V gene's germline CDR1 is SGHRS and CDR2 YFSETQ. The CDR3 is 13 residues long. CDR3 sequence: CASSSQGSTEAFF. The CDR3 nucleotides read TGCGCCAGCAGCTCACAGGGATCCACTGAAGCTTTCTTT.

The rearrangement links TRBV19 to TRBJ2-7; 8 nucleotides align to TRBD2. The V gene end was trimmed by 2 bases and the J gene end by 5 bases; junction bases not matched to a gene: 2. The CDR3 contains 13 residues. The germline CDR1 and CDR2 sequences are LNHDA and SQIVND (reference sequence). CDR3 region: CASSIPGGDEQYF. In DNA form, the CDR3 reads TGTGCCAGTAGTATACCCGGGGGGGACGAGCAGTACTTC. The entire variable domain, with the rest obtained from reference TRBV19 and TRBJ2-7, is as follows: DGGITQSPKYLFRKEGQNVTLSCEQNLNHDAMYWYRQDPGQGLRLIYYSQIVNDFQKGDIAEGYSVSREKKESFPLTVTSAQKNPTAFYLCASSIPGGDEQYFGPGTRLTVT.

This sequence joins TRBV27 and TRBJ2-1; D is unresolved. The V end was cut by 0 bases, the J end by 5 bases, with 8 bases between. This CDR3 is built from 14 residues. CDR1 is MNHEY, CDR2 SMNVEV, per germline (reference sequence). This CDR3 reads CASSLSGLNNEQFF. CDR3 DNA sequence: TGTGCCAGCAGTTTATCTGGGCTGAACAATGAGCAGTTCTTC.

This clone came up once. The chain links TRBV28 to TRBJ2-5; TRBD1 matches 7 bases. The ends lost 5 bases at V and 7 bases at J; junction bases unmatched: 7. In germline, CDR1 is MDHEN, CDR2 SYDVKM. This CDR3 is 13 amino acids long. The CDR3 spells CASSLEQGRTQYF. As DNA, the CDR3 is TGTGCCAGCAGTCTCGAACAGGGGAGGACCCAGTACTTC.

The V call is TRBV6-1, the J call TRBJ1-5; D not certain. The CDR3 contains 13 residues. Per germline, CDR1 MNHNS and CDR2 SASEGT. V lost 7 bases and J lost 0, with 7 bases in between. CDR3 region: CASISHSNQPQHF. CDR3 coding DNA: TGTGCCAGCATCAGTCATAGCAATCAGCCCCAGCATTTT.

This chain joins TRBV2 and TRBJ1-2; no clear D. The V gene's germline CDR1 is SNHLY and CDR2 FYNNEI. Trimming pared 3 bases from V and 5 bases from J, leaving 16 bases between. The length of the CDR3 is 15 residues. DNA of the CDR3: TGTGCCAGCAGTGAGGTCCGGGAAGGGCTGTATGGCTACACCTTC. Amino acid sequence: CASSEVREGLYGYTF.

The V gene is TRBV14, the J gene TRBJ1-1; no clear D. Germline CDR1 SGHDN, CDR2 FVKESK. Between the trimmed V and J ends, which lost 3 bases and 1 base, there was a span of 9 bases. CDR3 size: 14 residues. The CDR3 here is CASSQGGENTEAFF. CDR3 nucleotides: TGTGCCAGCAGCCAGGGAGGTGAGAACACTGAAGCTTTCTTT.

This chain joins TRBV7-9 and TRBJ2-2; 8 nucleotides match TRBD1. V trimming: 1 base; J trimming: 4 bases; junction bases outside the gene matches: 5. The CDR3 is made up of 16 amino acids. Germline CDR1 SEHNR, CDR2 FQNEAQ (reference sequence). As DNA, the CDR3 is TGTGCCAGCAGCTTAGGCCAGGGGGCTGGCACCGGGGAGCTGTTTTTT. It translates to CASSLGQGAGTGELFF.

The rearrangement uses TRBV27 and TRBJ2-1; no clear D gene. Trimming shortened V by 5 bases and J by 3 bases, and 2 bases separated the two germline ends. This CDR3 is built from 11 residues. Germline CDR1 is MNHEY and CDR2 is SMNVEV (reference sequence). DNA for the CDR3: TGTGCCAGCAGTCTCTACAATGAGCAGTTCTTC. Amino acids: CASSLYNEQFF.

The chain carries TRBV6-1 and TRBJ1-2, with 7 nucleotides matching TRBD1. The CDR3 totals 15 residues. Trimming cost V 3 bases and J 4 bases; bases outside gene matches: 8. The germline V gene has CDR1 MNHNS and CDR2 SASEGT. Here the CDR3 reads CASSDRGTVIYGYTF. CDR3 sequence (DNA): TGTGCCAGCAGTGACCGCGGGACAGTGATCTATGGCTACACCTTC.

J is TRBJ2-7 and V is TRBV7-9; no definite D call. V lost 4 bases and J 3 bases, leaving 13 bases between the germline ends. The CDR3 totals 14 residues. Looked up from germline, CDR1 is SEHNR and CDR2 is FQNEAQ (reference sequence). CDR3 sequence reads: CASSSFRPNYEQYF. CDR3 DNA: TGTGCCAGCAGCTCTTTCAGGCCGAACTACGAGCAGTACTTC.

The chain uses TRBV5-1 and TRBJ2-3, with 8 bases lining up with TRBD1. Trimming took 3 bases from V and 3 from J; bases not matched to a gene: 6. The CDR3 is 15 amino acids. Germline V CDR1 and CDR2: SGHRS, YFSETQ. CDR3 in DNA: TGCGCCAGCAGCTCCCGGACAGGGATAACAGATACGCAGTATTTT. Its translation: CASSSRTGITDTQYF.

The rearrangement links TRBV5-1 to TRBJ2-2; 7 bases are shared with TRBD1. The CDR3 sequence is 15 residues long. The trim removed 5 bases at V and 2 bases at J, leaving 6 bases unmatched. Germline CDR1 SGHRS, CDR2 YFSETQ. The CDR3 loop reads CASSYRGLNTGELFF. The CDR3 bases are TGCGCCAGCAGTTACAGGGGCCTCAACACCGGGGAGCTGTTTTTT.

The J gene is TRBJ2-7, the V gene TRBV11-1; D possibly corresponds to TRBD2 (5 bases). This CDR3 comprises 13 residues. Germline CDR1 is SGHAT and CDR2 is FQDESV (reference sequence). The V gene lost 4 bases and the J gene lost 0 bases, with 7 bases spanning the gap. The CDR3 here is CASSWRASYEQYF. The CDR3 nucleotides read TGTGCCAGCAGCTGGCGGGCCTCCTACGAGCAGTACTTC.

The rearrangement links TRBV4-1 to TRBJ2-5; TRBD2 aligns across 8 bases. V gave up 1 base and J gave up 5 bases; unmatched junction bases: 12. In germline, CDR1 is MGHRA, CDR2 YSYEKL. The CDR3 consists of 17 residues. CDR3 bases: TGCGCCAGCAGCCAAGGACCGGCCGCGGGGGGTGGGGAGACCCAGTACTTC. Its protein is CASSQGPAAGGGETQYF.

The J gene is TRBJ2-1, the V gene TRBV27; TRBD1 agrees at 11 bases. The CDR3 covers 16 residues. V gave up 0 bases and J gave up 7 bases; unmatched junction bases: 5. CDR1 and CDR2 (germline): MNHEY, SMNVEV (reference sequence). CDR3: CASSLSGQGAQNEQFF. The CDR3 DNA follows: TGTGCCAGCAGTTTATCTGGACAGGGGGCGCAGAATGAGCAGTTCTTC.

The rearrangement joins TRBV28 to TRBJ2-1, with 12 positions matching TRBD2. This CDR3 is built from 18 residues. Germline V CDR1 and CDR2: MDHEN, SYDVKM. V lost 0 bases, J lost 6 bases, and 9 bases stayed unmatched. The CDR3 region has the DNA TGTGCCAGCAGTTTATGGGGGACTAGCGGGTGGTTATTCAATGAGCAGTTCTTC. It translates to CASSLWGTSGWLFNEQFF.

This chain uses TRBV7-9 with TRBJ2-7, with 8 bases matching TRBD1. CDR3 length equals 16 residues. J gave up 0 bases and V 1 base, and 5 bases lay outside the gene matches. CDR1 is SEHNR, CDR2 FQNEAQ, per germline (reference sequence). The CDR3 nucleotides are TGTGCCAGCAGCTTAGTTGACAGGGGTATCTCCTACGAGCAGTACTTC. Protein: CASSLVDRGISYEQYF.

The gene calls are TRBV15 and TRBJ1-6, with D possibly matching TRBD1 (5 bases). The germline V and J ends were trimmed by 3 bases and 4 bases, with 7 bases remaining between them. The CDR3 runs 14 residues. CDR1 LNHNV and CDR2 YYDKDF come from the germline V gene (reference sequence). The CDR3 here is CATSRTEYNSPLHF. Here the CDR3 DNA reads TGTGCCACCAGCAGGACAGAATATAATTCACCCCTCCACTTT.

This chain links TRBV7-8 with TRBJ2-7, with TRBD2 as a possible D gene (6 bases). The CDR3 runs to 13 residues. With 6 bases removed from V and 4 bases from J, the gap between germline ends came to 13 bases. Germline loops: CDR1 SGHVS, CDR2 FQNEAQ. DNA for the CDR3: TGTGCCAGCAGTTCACTACGGGGGTACGAGCAGTACTTC. Residues: CASSSLRGYEQYF.

Only one count was recorded for this clone. The rearrangement joins TRBV11-2 to TRBJ2-1; possibly TRBD2 for D (6 bases). CDR3 length: 13 amino acids. Trimming removed 3 bases from V and 6 bases from J, with 9 bases in between. CDR1 is SGHAT, CDR2 FQNNGV, per germline. CDR3 in amino acids: CASSLFGGNEQFF. CDR3 bases: TGTGCCAGCAGCTTGTTCGGGGGCAATGAGCAGTTCTTC.

This chain connects TRBV15 to TRBJ1-4; D is unresolved. Looked up from germline, CDR1 is LNHNV and CDR2 is YYDKDF (reference sequence). Trimming left V 0 bases short and J 0 bases short, with 20 bases between. The CDR3 loop spans 20 amino acids. The CDR3 protein is CATSRDRGRPPFATNEKLFF. The CDR3 DNA follows: TGTGCCACCAGCAGAGATCGTGGCAGGCCTCCCTTTGCAACTAATGAAAAACTGTTTTTT.

This chain joins TRBV5-1 and TRBJ1-1; 8 nucleotides line up with TRBD1. V was pared by 4 bases and J by 5 bases, with 10 bases of the junction left unmatched. The CDR3 extends over 15 amino acids. Germline V gene data show CDR1 as SGHRS and CDR2 as YFSETQ. The CDR3 reads CASSDATGGGTEAFF. The CDR3, as DNA: TGCGCCAGCAGCGACGCAACAGGGGGAGGGACTGAAGCTTTCTTT.

J is TRBJ2-1 and V is TRBV28, with D tentatively TRBD1 (7 bases). The CDR3 is 15 residues long. Germline V CDR1 and CDR2: MDHEN, SYDVKM. The ends were cut back, 5 bases at V and 2 bases at J, with 13 bases in the middle. The CDR3 DNA follows: TGTGCCAGCAGTGCGGGGACAGAAACCTACAATGAGCAGTTCTTC. Translated, it gives CASSAGTETYNEQFF.

The chain couples TRBV6-6 to TRBJ2-4; TRBD2 agrees at 7 bases. The CDR3 length is 14 residues. V trimming: 2 bases; J trimming: 7 bases; junction bases outside the gene matches: 5. Germline values: CDR1 MNHNY, CDR2 SVGAGI (reference sequence). In DNA form, the CDR3 reads TGTGCCAGCAGTTACGGCGGGAGATGGAACATTCAGTACTTC. The encoded protein is CASSYGGRWNIQYF.

This clone showed up just a few times. The V call is TRBV6-5, the J call TRBJ1-4, with D possibly TRBD1 on 6 matching bases. This CDR3 spans 15 amino acids. V was shortened by 2 bases and J by 2 bases, with 9 bases between the two germline ends. Germline assignment: CDR1 MNHEY and CDR2 SVGAGI. The CDR3 DNA follows: TGTGCCAGCAGTTACGAGGGGGGGACTAATGAAAAACTGTTTTTT. Protein product: CASSYEGGTNEKLFF.

The V and J genes are TRBV5-1 and TRBJ2-3, with D possibly TRBD2 on 7 matching bases. This CDR3 has 15 amino acids. Germline CDR1 is SGHRS and CDR2 is YFSETQ. Trimming removed 0 bases from V and 4 bases from J, with 12 bases in between. The CDR3 is CASSLVGGGPDTQYF. Written as DNA, the CDR3 is TGCGCCAGCAGCTTGGTGGGCGGGGGCCCAGATACGCAGTATTTT.